This T cell receptor (beta chain) was obtained from a study of cytomegalovirus exposure and HLA in healthy donors. PCR was performed using 60 Vbeta and 13 Jbeta primers. Clones were sequenced by immunoSEQ multiplex PCR, and TCRdb holds only the in-frame ones, with some missing. The table shows 130,000 or so clones, with roughly 8.3% occurring only once. Worth noting for this clone: The antigen is not known.

Broader study findings: Several of the most significant clusters were apparently associated with common viral pathogens in a later analysis. In a later analysis, 16,951 TCR beta sequences were associated with HLA alleles at 0.05 false discovery rate.

This CDR3 contains 13 residues. Germline loops: CDR1 MNHEY, CDR2 SVGAGI. V lost 6 bases, J lost 2 bases, and 11 bases lay in between. The sample comprised PBMCs. The receptor's source is a man in his forties in good health and CMV-seronegative. The V call is TRBV6-5, the J call TRBJ2-7, with a possible D match to TRBD2 (5 bases). The CDR3: CASSRERAYEQYF. In nucleotides, the CDR3 is TGTGCCAGCAGCCGGGAAAGGGCCTACGAGCAGTACTTC.